The 21 T cell receptor beta chains below were found in one sample sequenced in a study of T cells after yellow fever vaccination. TCRdb fed the 5' RACE reads into MiXCR, producing one record per CDR3 protein. This table holds 310,000 or so distinct CDR3 sequences, around 3.6% found once. The input for sequencing was PBMCs, taken on the day of the yellow fever booster vaccination. These receptors came from a man between 18 and 35 years old who received the YFV17D yellow fever vaccine.

This clonotype came up a few times. In DNA form, the CDR3 reads TGTGCCAGCTCAAGACACAAGAGGGGTCTCGATCAGCCCCAGCATTTT. Protein: CASSRHKRGLDQPQHF. V usage is TRBV18 and J usage is TRBJ1-5, with a tentative D call TRBD1 (5 bases). The CDR3 runs 16 residues. The germline V gene encodes CDR1 KGHSH and CDR2 LQKENI. V was pared by 5 bases and J by 5 bases, with 19 bases between. Looking up the rest from reference TRBV18 and TRBJ1-5 gives the full variable domain: NAGVMQNPRHLVRRRGQEARLRCSPMKGHSHVYWYRQLPEEGLKFMVYLQKENIIDESGMPKERFSAEFPKEGPSILRIQQVVRGDSAAYFCASSRHKRGLDQPQHFGDGTRLSIL.

The chain combines TRBV12-3 or TRBV12-4 with TRBJ2-7, with TRBD1 identical over 7 bases. Trimming removed 5 bases from V and 3 bases from J; junction bases left unmatched: 4. The CDR3 sequence is 13 residues long. The CDR3 region has the DNA TGTGCCAGCAGTATGGGACAGCTCTACGAGCAGTACTTC. This translates into CASSMGQLYEQYF.

This clonotype was recorded at least ten times. The chain combines TRBV2 with TRBJ1-3, with 8 bases matching TRBD1. Per germline, CDR1 SNHLY and CDR2 FYNNEI. V lost 6 bases, J lost 5 bases, and 6 bases stayed unmatched. This CDR3 comprises 14 residues. CDR3 sequence reads: CASSLDRGRNTIYF. CDR3 coding DNA: TGTGCCAGCAGCCTTGACAGGGGACGAAACACCATATATTTT.

This clonotype was seen many times. The rearrangement joins TRBV5-1 to TRBJ2-5, with TRBD2 matching 9 bases. Germline V lookup: CDR1 SGHRS, CDR2 YFSETQ. V lost 4 bases, J lost 1 base, and 8 bases stayed unmatched. The CDR3 spans 16 residues. CDR3 DNA: TGCGCCAGCAGCCAGGGACTAGCCGGGGGCCAAGAGACCCAGTACTTC. It specifies CASSQGLAGGQETQYF. Variable domain in full (rest from reference TRBV5-1 and TRBJ2-5): KAGVTQTPRYLIKTRGQQVTLSCSPISGHRSVSWYQQTPGQGLQFLFEYFSETQRNKGNFPGRFSGRQFSNSRSEMNVSTLELGDSALYLCASSQGLAGGQETQYFGPGTRLLVL.

This clonotype was recorded many times. Written as DNA, the CDR3 is TGTGCCAGCAGGAACACCTACAATGAGCAGTTCTTC. It codes for CASRNTYNEQFF. The gene calls are TRBV5-4 and TRBJ2-1; the D is unclear. This CDR3 is 12 amino acids long. With 5 bases removed from V and 2 bases from J, the gap between germline ends came to 5 bases. In germline, CDR1 is SGHNT, CDR2 YYREEE (reference sequence).

This clonotype has at least ten counts. The chain employs TRBV10-3 and TRBJ2-3; 8 bases are shared with TRBD2. CDR1 is ENHRY and CDR2 is SYGVKD in the germline V gene. Trimming at V came to 2 bases and at J to 2 bases, leaving 6 bases not matched to a gene. The CDR3 has 16 residues. CDR3 nucleotide sequence: TGTGCCATCAGTGAGGGGAGCGGGGGCCACACAGATACGCAGTATTTT. Residues: CAISEGSGGHTDTQYF.

This clonotype was seen a few times. This chain connects TRBV4-3 to TRBJ1-2; D is unresolved. Germline V CDR1 and CDR2: LGHNA, YSLEER. The CDR3 sequence is 16 residues long. V was shortened by 0 bases and J by 4 bases, with 15 bases between the two germline ends. The CDR3 DNA reads TGCGCCAGCAGCCAAGATGAACGGGGAGGGTTCTATGGCTACACCTTC. This encodes CASSQDERGGFYGYTF.

This clonotype appeared a few times. This sequence joins TRBV6-5 and TRBJ2-3, with a possible D match to TRBD1 (8 bases). The V and J ends lost 8 bases and 3 bases respectively, with 18 bases between them. In germline, CDR1 is MNHEY, CDR2 SVGAGI. CDR3 size: 15 residues. The DNA of the CDR3 is TGTGCCAGCGGATCTACAGGGGGGGGGACAGATACGCAGTATTTT. Its protein is CASGSTGGGTDTQYF.

This clonotype was observed a few times. The chain combines TRBV3-2 with TRBJ2-1; TRBD1 reflects the table's D call only, with no check against the DNA. TRBV3-2 constitutes a pseudogene. There are 17 residues in the CDR3. The CDR3 sequence is CASSQDGGRGRYNEQFF. The DNA for the CDR3 is TGTGCCAGCAGCCAAGACGGTGGGCGGGGCCGTTACAATGAGCAGTTCTTC.

At least ten counts were recorded for this clonotype. The rearrangement links TRBV6-2 or TRBV6-3 to TRBJ2-1; D might be TRBD1 or TRBD2, each matching 6 bases. This CDR3 is built from 14 residues. Trimming stripped 5 bases from V and 5 bases from J, with 13 bases between. Germline CDR1 reads MNHEY; CDR2 reads SVGEGT. Here the CDR3 reads CASSKGGLNNEQFF. CDR3 in DNA: TGTGCCAGCAGTAAGGGGGGACTCAACAATGAGCAGTTCTTC.

CDR3 DNA sequence: TGTGCCAGCAGGGATACGCAGTATTTT. Protein: CASRDTQYF. The V call is TRBV27, the J call TRBJ2-3; D unresolved. The germline V gene has CDR1 MNHEY and CDR2 SMNVEV (reference sequence). This CDR3 region has 9 residues. The V and J ends lost 6 bases and 6 bases respectively, with 1 base between them.

This clonotype has ten or more counts. The rearrangement joins TRBV20-1 to TRBJ2-4; TRBD2 agrees at 12 bases. J gave up 7 bases and V 1 base, and 11 bases lay outside the gene matches. The CDR3 extends over 17 amino acids. Looked up from germline, CDR1 is DFQATT and CDR2 is SNEGSKA (reference sequence). The CDR3 spells CSARVPSGGALGNIQYF. CDR3 sequence (DNA): TGCAGTGCTAGAGTTCCTAGCGGGGGGGCCTTAGGTAACATTCAGTACTTC.

This clonotype is a singleton in its sample. J is TRBJ2-2 and V is TRBV13; 11 bases line up with TRBD2. CDR1 and CDR2 from the germline V gene are PRHDT and FYEKMQ (reference sequence). Trimming cost V 5 bases and J 5 bases; bases outside gene matches: 13. The CDR3 covers 18 residues. CDR3 sequence (DNA): TGTGCCAGCAGCACCCCCCCCAAACTAGCGGGGGAGACCGGGGAGCTGTTTTTT. Translating gives CASSTPPKLAGETGELFF.

In this sample, this clonotype turned up many times. Here the CDR3 reads CSARASGQGAGQPQHF. The CDR3 bases are TGCAGTGCTAGAGCTTCGGGACAGGGGGCGGGCCAGCCCCAGCATTTT. This chain uses TRBV20-1 with TRBJ1-5; TRBD1 matches 12 bases. The germline V gene encodes CDR1 DFQATT and CDR2 SNEGSKA (reference sequence). With V trimmed by 1 base and J by 7 bases, 8 bases remained unmatched. This CDR3 has 16 amino acids.

V and J are TRBV28 and TRBJ2-2; D is undetermined. V lost 2 bases and J 3 bases, leaving 10 bases between the germline ends. The germline CDR1 and CDR2 sequences are MDHEN and SYDVKM. The CDR3 consists of 15 residues. CDR3 residues: CASSLAGSYTGELFF. DNA for the CDR3: TGTGCCAGCAGTTTAGCCGGTAGCTACACCGGGGAGCTGTTTTTT.

This clonotype was seen many times. The chain joins TRBV13 to TRBJ1-2; a weak D match, TRBD1 (5 bases). The V end was cut by 5 bases, the J end by 4 bases, with 14 bases between. The length of the CDR3 is 14 residues. Germline CDR1 reads PRHDT; CDR2 reads FYEKMQ (reference sequence). The CDR3: CASSRLGPIYGYTF. The CDR3 DNA follows: TGTGCCAGCAGCAGATTGGGACCGATCTATGGCTACACCTTC.

V is TRBV7-8 and J is TRBJ2-7; 10 bases align to TRBD1. The CDR3 loop spans 16 amino acids. CDR1 is SGHVS and CDR2 is FQNEAQ in the germline V gene. Unmatched junction bases numbered 10, after V lost 5 bases and J lost 3 bases. The CDR3 DNA reads as TGTGCCAGCAGCCCACCGCTAAGGACAGGGGGCTACGAGCAGTACTTC. Translated: CASSPPLRTGGYEQYF.

V gene TRBV4-3 combines with J gene TRBJ1-2; D is undetermined. Trimming pared 1 base from V and 2 bases from J, leaving 11 bases between. The germline gives CDR1 LGHNA, CDR2 YSLEER. The CDR3 has 15 residues. DNA of the CDR3: TGCGCCAGCAGCCAAGTTAGGAACCTCAACTATGGCTACACCTTC. Translation gives CASSQVRNLNYGYTF.

This chain uses TRBV5-8 with TRBJ2-7; the match to TRBD2 covers 9 bases. The CDR3 length is 15 residues. Germline lookup yields CDR1 SGHTS and CDR2 YDEGEE. Trimming removed 4 bases from V and 4 bases from J; junction bases left unmatched: 9. The CDR3 spells CASSPRTSAIYEQYF. As DNA, the CDR3 is TGTGCCAGCAGCCCCCGGACTAGCGCCATTTACGAGCAGTACTTC.

This clonotype was recorded a few times. This sequence joins TRBV12-3 or TRBV12-4 and TRBJ2-7, with 9 bases matching TRBD1. V lost 5 bases, J lost 4 bases, and 12 bases stayed unmatched. The CDR3 covers 16 residues. In nucleotides, the CDR3 is TGTGCCAGCAGTCTCGGACAGGGGTTAGGTGGGTACGAGCAGTACTTC. It translates to CASSLGQGLGGYEQYF.

This clonotype was recorded many times. The V call is TRBV12-3 or TRBV12-4, the J call TRBJ2-4, with 7 positions matching TRBD1. This CDR3 is 17 amino acids long. Unmatched junction bases numbered 8, after V lost 3 bases and J lost 0 bases. Here the CDR3 reads CASSFIPGQLAKNIQYF. CDR3 nucleotides: TGTGCCAGCAGTTTTATCCCGGGACAGCTAGCCAAAAACATTCAGTACTTC.